The text below deals with one T cell receptor (beta chain). At the DNA level, this CDR3 is encoded by other sequences in the same sample as well. This record comes from a study of blood T cell repertoires in COVID-19. Sequenced by immunoSEQ multiplex PCR; TCRdb stores in-frame clones only, minus some. The repertoire consists of approximately 220,000 clones, with approximately 82% occurring once and the leading ten covering about 8.1%. CDR1 is LNHDA, CDR2 SQIVND, per germline (reference sequence). The CDR3 sequence is 14 residues long. The V gene lost 4 bases and the J gene lost 0 bases, with 6 bases spanning the gap.

This chain connects TRBV19 to TRBJ1-4; D gene unclear. The sequence was collected from a woman in her forties or fifties with acute or convalescent COVID-19. The specimen sequenced was peripheral blood. Here the CDR3 DNA reads TGTGCCAGTAGTAAGGGAGCAACTAATGAAAAACTGTTTTTT. Protein: CASSKGATNEKLFF.